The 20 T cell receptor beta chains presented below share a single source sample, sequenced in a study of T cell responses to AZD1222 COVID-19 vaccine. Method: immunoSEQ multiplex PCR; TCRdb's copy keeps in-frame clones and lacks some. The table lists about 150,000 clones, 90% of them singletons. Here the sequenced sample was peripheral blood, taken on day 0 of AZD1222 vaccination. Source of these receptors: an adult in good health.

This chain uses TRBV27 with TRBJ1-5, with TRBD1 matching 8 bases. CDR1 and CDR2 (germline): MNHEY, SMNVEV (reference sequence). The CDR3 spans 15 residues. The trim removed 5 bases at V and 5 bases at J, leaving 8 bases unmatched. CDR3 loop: CASSRQGKADQPQHF. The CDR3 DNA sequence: TGTGCCAGCAGTCGACAGGGGAAGGCAGATCAGCCCCAGCATTTT.

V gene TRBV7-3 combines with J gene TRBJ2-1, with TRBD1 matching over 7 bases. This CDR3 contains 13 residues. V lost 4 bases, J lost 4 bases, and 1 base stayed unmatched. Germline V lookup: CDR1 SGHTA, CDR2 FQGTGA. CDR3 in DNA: TGTGCCAGCAGCTCGACAGGGTACAATGAGCAGTTCTTC. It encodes CASSSTGYNEQFF.

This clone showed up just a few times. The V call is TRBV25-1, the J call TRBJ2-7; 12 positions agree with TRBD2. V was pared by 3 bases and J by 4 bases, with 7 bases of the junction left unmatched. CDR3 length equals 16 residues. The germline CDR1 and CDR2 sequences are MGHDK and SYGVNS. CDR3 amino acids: CASSDPTSGSWYEQYF. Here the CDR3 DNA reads TGTGCCAGCAGTGACCCGACTAGCGGGAGTTGGTACGAGCAGTACTTC.

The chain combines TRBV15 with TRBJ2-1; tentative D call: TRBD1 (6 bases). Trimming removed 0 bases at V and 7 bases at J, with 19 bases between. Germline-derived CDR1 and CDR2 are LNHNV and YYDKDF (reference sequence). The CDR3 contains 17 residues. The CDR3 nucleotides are TGTGCCACCAGCAGAGATCCCCAGGGGACCTTTGTGAATGAGCAGTTCTTC. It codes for CATSRDPQGTFVNEQFF.

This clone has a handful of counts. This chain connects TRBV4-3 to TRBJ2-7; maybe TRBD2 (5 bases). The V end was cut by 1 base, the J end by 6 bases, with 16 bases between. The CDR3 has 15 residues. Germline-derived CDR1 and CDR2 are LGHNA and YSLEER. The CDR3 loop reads CASSQVVGDGREQYF. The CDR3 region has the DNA TGCGCCAGCAGCCAAGTAGTCGGGGATGGGCGCGAGCAGTACTTC.

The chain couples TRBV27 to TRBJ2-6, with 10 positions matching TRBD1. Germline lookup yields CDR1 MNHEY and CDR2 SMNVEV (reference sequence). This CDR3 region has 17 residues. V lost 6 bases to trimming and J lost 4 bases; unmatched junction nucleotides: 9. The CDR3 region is CASRQPGQGTGANVLTF. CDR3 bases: TGTGCCAGCAGACAACCGGGACAGGGGACCGGGGCCAACGTCCTGACTTTC.

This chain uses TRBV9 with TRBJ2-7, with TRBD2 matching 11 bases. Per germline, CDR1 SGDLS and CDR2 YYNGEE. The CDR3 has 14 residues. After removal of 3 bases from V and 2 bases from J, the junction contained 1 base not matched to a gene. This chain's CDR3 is CASSAGLAAYEQYF. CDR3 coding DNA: TGTGCCAGCAGCGCGGGACTAGCGGCCTACGAGCAGTACTTC. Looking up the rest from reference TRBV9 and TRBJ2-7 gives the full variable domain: DSGVTQTPKHLITATGQRVTLRCSPRSGDLSVYWYQQSLDQGLQFLIQYYNGEERAKGNILERFSAQQFPDLHSELNLSSLELGDSALYFCASSAGLAAYEQYFGPGTRLTVT.

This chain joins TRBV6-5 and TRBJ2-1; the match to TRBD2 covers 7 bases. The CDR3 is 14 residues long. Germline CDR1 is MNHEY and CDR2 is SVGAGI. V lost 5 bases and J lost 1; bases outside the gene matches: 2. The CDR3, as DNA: TGTGCCAGCAGTCTAGCGGAATCCTACAATGAGCAGTTCTTC. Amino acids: CASSLAESYNEQFF.

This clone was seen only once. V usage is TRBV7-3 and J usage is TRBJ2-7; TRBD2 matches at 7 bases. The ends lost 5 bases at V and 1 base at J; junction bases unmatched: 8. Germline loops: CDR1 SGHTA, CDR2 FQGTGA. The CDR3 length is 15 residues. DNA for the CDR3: TGTGCCAGCAGCCTAAGCGGGAAGGGGTCCTACGAGCAGTACTTC. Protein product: CASSLSGKGSYEQYF.

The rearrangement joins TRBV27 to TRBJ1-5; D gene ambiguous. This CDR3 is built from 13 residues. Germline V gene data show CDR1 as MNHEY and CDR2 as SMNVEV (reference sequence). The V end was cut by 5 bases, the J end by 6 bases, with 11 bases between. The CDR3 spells CASSNREGQPQHF. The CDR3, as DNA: TGTGCCAGCAGTAACCGGGAGGGTCAGCCCCAGCATTTT.

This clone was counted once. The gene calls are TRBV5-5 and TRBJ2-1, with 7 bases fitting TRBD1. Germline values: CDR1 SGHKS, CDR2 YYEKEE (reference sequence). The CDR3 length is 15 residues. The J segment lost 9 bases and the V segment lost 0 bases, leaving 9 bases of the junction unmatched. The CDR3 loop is CASSLVAGGYGEQFF. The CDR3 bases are TGTGCCAGCAGCTTGGTTGCAGGGGGATACGGTGAGCAGTTCTTC. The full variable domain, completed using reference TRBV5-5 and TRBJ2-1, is DAGVTQSPTHLIKTRGQQVTLRCSPISGHKSVSWYQQVLGQGPQFIFQYYEKEERGRGNFPDRFSARQFPNYSSELNVNALLLGDSALYLCASSLVAGGYGEQFFGPGTRLTVL.

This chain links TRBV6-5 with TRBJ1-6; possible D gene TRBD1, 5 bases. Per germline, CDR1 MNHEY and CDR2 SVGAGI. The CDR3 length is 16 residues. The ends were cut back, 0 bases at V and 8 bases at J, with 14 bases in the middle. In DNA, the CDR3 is TGTGCCAGCAGTTACTCGGCCTGGTCAGGGCATTCACCCCTCCACTTT. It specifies CASSYSAWSGHSPLHF.

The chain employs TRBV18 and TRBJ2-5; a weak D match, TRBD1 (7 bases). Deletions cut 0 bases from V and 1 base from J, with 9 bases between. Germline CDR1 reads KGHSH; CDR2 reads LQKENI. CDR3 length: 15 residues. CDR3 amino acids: CASSPPEGAQETQYF. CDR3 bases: TGTGCCAGCTCACCACCGGAGGGGGCCCAAGAGACCCAGTACTTC.

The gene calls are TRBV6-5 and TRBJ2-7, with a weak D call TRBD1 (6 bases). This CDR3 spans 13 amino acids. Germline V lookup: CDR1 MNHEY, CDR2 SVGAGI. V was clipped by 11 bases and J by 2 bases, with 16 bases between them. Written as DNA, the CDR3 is TGTGCCGTTTCGGACAGAGAGGCCTACGAGCAGTACTTC. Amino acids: CAVSDREAYEQYF.

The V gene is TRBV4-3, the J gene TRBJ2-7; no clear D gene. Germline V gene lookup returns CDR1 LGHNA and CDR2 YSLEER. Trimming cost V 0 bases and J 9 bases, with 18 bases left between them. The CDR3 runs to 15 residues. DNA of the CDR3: TGCGCCAGCAGCCAAGACCAATTGGGGTCCTACATGCAGTACTTC. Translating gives CASSQDQLGSYMQYF.

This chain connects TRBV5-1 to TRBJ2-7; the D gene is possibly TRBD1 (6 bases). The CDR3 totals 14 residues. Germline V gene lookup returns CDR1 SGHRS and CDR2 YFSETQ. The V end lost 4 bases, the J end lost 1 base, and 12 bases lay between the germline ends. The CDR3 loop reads CASSTGSPSYEQYF. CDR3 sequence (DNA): TGCGCCAGCAGCACAGGGAGTCCTTCCTACGAGCAGTACTTC.

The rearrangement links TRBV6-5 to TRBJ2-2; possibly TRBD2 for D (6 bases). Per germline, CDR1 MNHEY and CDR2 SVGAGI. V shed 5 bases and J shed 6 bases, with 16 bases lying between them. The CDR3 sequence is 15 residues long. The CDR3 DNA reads TGTGCCAGCAGTCGACTGACTAGTATGGCCGGGGAGCTGTTTTTT. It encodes CASSRLTSMAGELFF.

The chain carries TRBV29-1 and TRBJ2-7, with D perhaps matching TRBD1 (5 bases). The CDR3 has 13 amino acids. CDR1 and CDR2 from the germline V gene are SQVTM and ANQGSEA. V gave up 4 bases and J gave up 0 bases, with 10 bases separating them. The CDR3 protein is CSVADSYSYEQYF. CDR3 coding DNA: TGCAGCGTTGCAGACAGCTACTCCTACGAGCAGTACTTC.

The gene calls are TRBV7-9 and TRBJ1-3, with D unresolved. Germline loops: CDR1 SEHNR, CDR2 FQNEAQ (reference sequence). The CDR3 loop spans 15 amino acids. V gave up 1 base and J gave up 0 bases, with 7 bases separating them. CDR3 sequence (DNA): TGTGCCAGCAGCTTAGGTTCCATCTCTGGAAACACCATATATTTT. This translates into CASSLGSISGNTIYF.

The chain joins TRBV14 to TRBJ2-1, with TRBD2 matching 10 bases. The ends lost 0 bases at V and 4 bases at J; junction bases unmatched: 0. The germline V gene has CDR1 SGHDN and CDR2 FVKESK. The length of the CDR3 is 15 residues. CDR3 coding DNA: TGTGCCAGCAGCCAAGAGGGACTAGCGTACAATGAGCAGTTCTTC. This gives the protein CASSQEGLAYNEQFF.